Listed below are T cell receptor beta chains from one sample, sequenced in a study of cytomegalovirus exposure and HLA in healthy donors. Clones were sequenced by immunoSEQ multiplex PCR, and TCRdb holds only the in-frame ones, with some missing. Here the sample spans about 92,000 clones, about four fifths being singletons. The specimen sequenced was PBMCs. Every receptor here comes from a young woman in good health and CMV-seropositive. The CDR3 runs from the conserved cysteine through the conserved F or W. D genes are given only for firm matches. Only part of the rows carry a size: once, few, many, or a class if the clone is expanded.

J gene	V gene	D gene	clone size	CDR3 DNA	CDR3 protein
TRBJ1-4	TRBV5-6	TRBD1	NA	TGTGCCAGCAGCTTAGGACAGGGGCGAGAAAAACTGTTTTTT	CASSLGQGREKLFF
TRBJ1-4	TRBV5-1	NA	NA	TGCGCCAGCAGCTTCCGGAGGGAGCTTAATGAAAAACTGTTTTTT	CASSFRRELNEKLFF
TRBJ1-6	TRBV6-5	NA	NA	TGTGCCAGCAGTTGGAGCTCCCTCAATAATTCACCCCTCCACTTT	CASSWSSLNNSPLHF
TRBJ1-1	TRBV28	NA	NA	TGTGCCAGCAGTTTTCTGCTATACACTGAAGCTTTCTTT	CASSFLLYTEAFF
TRBJ1-1	TRBV10-3	TRBD1	NA	TGTGCCATCAGTGAGGACAGGGAGAACACTGAAGCTTTCTTT	CAISEDRENTEAFF
TRBJ1-3	TRBV10-3	TRBD1	NA	TGTGCCATCAGAGGGGACAGAGGAAACACCATATATTTT	CAIRGDRGNTIYF
TRBJ2-7	TRBV15	TRBD1	NA	TGTGCCACCAGCACCGGGACAGGGTCCCACTACGAGCAGTACTTC	CATSTGTGSHYEQYF
TRBJ1-3	TRBV5-4	TRBD1	NA	TGTGCCAGCACCGACAGGGGAGTTGGAAACACCATATATTTT	CASTDRGVGNTIYF
TRBJ1-1	TRBV10-2	NA	few	TGCGCCAGCAGTGAGTCATACGGGACACCGAACACTGAAGCTTTCTTT	CASSESYGTPNTEAFF
TRBJ2-2	TRBV5-4	NA	NA	TGTGCCAGCACCACTCAGGTGACCGGGGAGCTGTTTTTT	CASTTQVTGELFF
TRBJ2-1	TRBV6-5	TRBD1	NA	TGTGCCAGCAGTTCCGGGACAGGGGACAATGAGCAGTTCTTC	CASSSGTGDNEQFF
TRBJ2-1	TRBV5-1	NA	NA	TGCGCCAGCAGCTTGGTAATGGGCCATGAGCAGTTCTTC	CASSLVMGHEQFF
TRBJ2-5	TRBV5-1	TRBD2	once	TGCGCCAGCAGCCCCGGACTAGCGGGAGCAAATCGGGAGTACTTC	CASSPGLAGANREYF
TRBJ1-1	TRBV4-1	NA	NA	TGCGCCAGCAGCCAAGATCTTTTGTCGCGGGGGGGGATGAACACTGAAGCTTTCTTT	CASSQDLLSRGGMNTEAFF
TRBJ2-1	TRBV6-4	TRBD2	NA	TGTGCCAGCAGTGAGGCGTCGGGAGGCAATGAGCAGTTCTTC	CASSEASGGNEQFF
TRBJ2-7	TRBV9	NA	NA	TGTGCCAGCAGCGTAGGAACAACAAACTACGAGCAGTACTTC	CASSVGTTNYEQYF
TRBJ1-4	TRBV7-8	NA	NA	TGTGCCAGCAGCTTAGACGTTTCCCAGAATGAAAAACTGTTTTTT	CASSLDVSQNEKLFF
TRBJ1-1	TRBV19	TRBD1	few	TGTGCCAGCTACGACAGGGTGTCCTCTGAAGCTTTCTTT	CASYDRVSSEAFF
TRBJ2-7	TRBV19	TRBD2	NA	TGTGCCAGTAGGGGACTTAGCGGGAGCAAAGACGAGCAGTACTTC	CASRGLSGSKDEQYF
TRBJ2-7	TRBV10-2	TRBD2	NA	TGCGCCAGCAGTGAACTAGCGGGGGGCCCGGGAGAGCAGTACTTC	CASSELAGGPGEQYF
TRBJ1-1	TRBV5-5	NA	NA	TGTGCCAGCAGATCTCAGGGGAACACTGAAGCTTTCTTT	CASRSQGNTEAFF
TRBJ1-6	TRBV6-5	TRBD1	NA	TGTGCCAGCAGTTTCGACAGGGCGGGTAATTCACCCCTCCACTTT	CASSFDRAGNSPLHF
TRBJ2-7	TRBV7-9	TRBD2	NA	TGTGCCAGCAGCTTAATAGCGGGGAGGGGTTCCTACGAGCAGTACTTC	CASSLIAGRGSYEQYF
TRBJ2-2	TRBV28	NA	few	TGTGCCAGCAGTAGACACCTTGATAGTCAGACCGGTGAGCTGTTTTTT	CASSRHLDSQTGELFF
TRBJ2-1	TRBV9	NA	NA	TGTGCCAGCAGCGTGGTAGGGGGCTCCTACAATGAGCAGTTCTTC	CASSVVGGSYNEQFF
TRBJ2-7	TRBV28	NA	once	TGTGCCAGCCGAACAGGCGTTCGGGAGCAGTACTTC	CASRTGVREQYF
TRBJ2-7	TRBV1	NA	NA	TGCACCAGCAGCCGAGGACTAGCTATCCACGAGCAGTACTTC	CTSSRGLAIHEQYF
TRBJ1-1	TRBV12-5	NA	few	TGTGCTAGTGGTTTGCGCCAGGTGGGCACTGAAGCTTTCTTT	CASGLRQVGTEAFF
TRBJ2-5	TRBV30	NA	NA	TGTGCCTGGGGGGGGTTTGCCCCAGAGACCCAGTACTTC	CAWGGFAPETQYF
TRBJ2-7	TRBV30	TRBD2	NA	TGTGCCTGGAGTGTAAGGACTAGCGGATCCTACGAGCAGTACTTC	CAWSVRTSGSYEQYF
TRBJ2-1	TRBV6-1	NA	NA	TGTGCCACGACGAACAGGGTTAGCAATGAGCAGTTCTTC	CATTNRVSNEQFF
TRBJ2-7	TRBV6-1	TRBD2	NA	TGTGCCAGCAGTGAAGCTGCTAGCGGGAAGGTAGTGCAGTACTTC	CASSEAASGKVVQYF
TRBJ1-1	TRBV4-2	NA	NA	TGTGCCAGCAGCCAAAACACAGAGAACACTGAAGCTTTCTTT	CASSQNTENTEAFF